The rows below give T cell receptor beta chains drawn from one sample of a study of identical twins. TCRdb reanalysed the 5' RACE reads using MiXCR and keeps one entry per CDR3 protein. The sample lists around 650,000 distinct CDR3 sequences; just over 7% were seen once. These data were likewise used in another study, on yellow fever vaccine responses in identical twins.

The specimen was PBMCs. The receptor source for this set is a young woman in good health. CDR3s include the opening cysteine and the closing phenylalanine or tryptophan. The D gene is left open where the match is weak. Clone size is given for some rows only: seen once, a few or many times, or a class if the clone is expanded.

TRBV11-2	TRBD2	few	TRBJ2-2	CASSLEARIAGTNTGELFF	TGTGCCAGCAGCTTAGAGGCTCGGATAGCGGGAACGAACACCGGGGAGCTGTTTTTT
TRBV29-1	-	-	TRBJ1-1	CSVEAATMNTEAFF	TGCAGCGTTGAAGCAGCAACCATGAACACTGAAGCTTTCTTT
TRBV4-1	-	-	TRBJ1-4	CASSQGPGEEKLFF	TGCGCCAGCAGCCAAGGCCCAGGGGAGGAAAAACTGTTTTTT
TRBV20-1	-	-	TRBJ2-3	CSASRARADAQYF	TGCAGTGCTAGCAGGGCCAGGGCGGATGCGCAGTATTTT
TRBV12-3/TRBV12-4	TRBD1	many	TRBJ1-3	CASSSPQGAGNTIYF	TGTGCCAGCAGTTCACCACAGGGGGCTGGAAACACCATATATTTT
TRBV5-1	-	many	TRBJ2-5	CASTERETQYF	TGCGCCAGCACCGAGAGAGAGACCCAGTACTTC
TRBV12-3/TRBV12-4	TRBD1	many	TRBJ2-7	CASSPQGQGAYEQYF	TGTGCCAGCAGTCCCCAAGGACAGGGGGCCTACGAGCAGTACTTC
TRBV2	-	many	TRBJ2-1	CASSEGGNSYNEQFF	TGTGCCAGCAGTGAGGGCGGGAACTCCTACAATGAGCAGTTCTTC
TRBV6-1	-	many	TRBJ2-7	CASGKRLQGSISYEQYF	TGTGCCAGCGGAAAGAGACTCCAGGGTTCTATAAGCTACGAGCAGTACTTC
TRBV18	-	many	TRBJ2-5	CASSLMTRRVQETQYF	TGTGCCAGCTCACTGATGACACGTCGGGTCCAAGAGACCCAGTACTTC
TRBV6-1	TRBD1	few	TRBJ1-4	CASSADRGGILFF	TGTGCCAGCAGTGCTGACAGGGGGGGAATACTGTTTTTT
TRBV15	-	-	TRBJ1-2	CATSREGRAGGYTF	TGTGCCACCAGCAGAGAAGGCAGGGCAGGAGGCTACACCTTC
TRBV5-1	TRBD1	few	TRBJ2-7	CASSRGQGVTYEQYF	TGCGCCAGCAGCCGCGGACAGGGGGTTACCTACGAGCAGTACTTC
TRBV24-1	TRBD1	many	TRBJ1-5	CATSDSSTGGNQPQHF	TGTGCCACCAGTGATTCTTCAACAGGGGGCAATCAGCCCCAGCATTTT
TRBV24-1	TRBD2	few	TRBJ2-1	CATSDRRTSGRYNEQFF	TGTGCCACCAGTGACCGGAGGACTAGCGGACGCTACAATGAGCAGTTCTTC
TRBV10-3	-	few	TRBJ2-3	CAITKTGTLTRSTDTQYF	TGTGCCATCACCAAAACAGGAACACTTACCCGGAGCACAGATACGCAGTATTTT
TRBV7-8	-	few	TRBJ2-7	CASSPAGPGEQYF	TGTGCCAGCAGCCCCGCTGGGCCAGGCGAGCAGTACTTC
TRBV28	-	many	TRBJ1-2	CASSWTDYGYTF	TGTGCCAGCAGTTGGACCGATTATGGCTACACCTTC
TRBV29-1	TRBD1	-	TRBJ2-5	CSVGGPGTGMETQYF	TGCAGCGTTGGGGGCCCGGGGACAGGGATGGAGACCCAGTACTTC
TRBV15	-	few	TRBJ1-1	CATSRDTGETEAFF	TGTGCCACCAGCAGAGATACGGGAGAGACTGAAGCTTTCTTT
TRBV5-1	TRBD1	few	TRBJ2-2	CASSPSGQGVFGELFF	TGCGCCAGCAGTCCATCGGGACAGGGGGTATTCGGGGAGCTGTTTTTT
TRBV20-1	-	-	TRBJ2-3	CCASPGLGGSSTDTQYF	TGCTGTGCTAGCCCTGGACTAGGGGGTTCTAGCACAGATACGCAGTATTTT
TRBV11-1	-	-	TRBJ2-1	CASSPRQSFQGYSYNEQFF	TGTGCCAGCAGCCCCCGGCAAAGTTTTCAGGGTTATTCCTACAATGAGCAGTTCTTC
TRBV28	-	few	TRBJ2-3	CASTSIGAGAQYF	TGTGCCAGCACCTCGATTGGGGCTGGGGCGCAGTATTTT
TRBV29-1	TRBD2	few	TRBJ2-1	CSVEGGPGLAGSYNEQFF	TGCAGCGTTGAAGGGGGGCCGGGACTAGCGGGATCCTACAATGAGCAGTTCTTC
TRBV20-1	TRBD2	-	TRBJ2-5	CSASGTSGEETQYF	TGCAGTGCTTCCGGGACTAGCGGAGAAGAGACCCAGTACTTC
TRBV21-1	-	few	TRBJ2-7	CASSKESELRGIGYEQYF	TGTGCCAGCAGCAAAGAATCGGAGTTGAGGGGAATAGGCTACGAGCAGTACTTC
TRBV5-1	-	many	TRBJ2-1	CASSISGYEQFF	TGCGCCAGCAGCATTTCAGGGTATGAGCAGTTCTTC
TRBV5-5	-	-	TRBJ1-6	CASSLQDHNSPLHF	TGTGCCAGCAGCTTGCAGGACCATAATTCACCCCTCCACTTT
TRBV2	-	many	TRBJ2-2	CASSDYHSSLGFF	TGTGCCAGCAGCGACTACCATTCCTCATTGGGGTTTTTT
TRBV5-1	TRBD2	-	TRBJ2-1	CASSLGRLAGSGSEQFF	TGCGCCAGCAGCTTGGGGCGGTTAGCGGGGAGTGGCAGTGAGCAGTTCTTC
TRBV28	-	few	TRBJ2-1	CASTENVRRSSYNEQFF	TGTGCCAGCACGGAAAATGTTCGGCGCAGCTCCTACAATGAGCAGTTCTTC
TRBV20-1	-	-	TRBJ2-5	CSASLWRGEEETQYF	TGCAGTGCCTCCCTTTGGAGGGGGGAAGAAGAGACCCAGTACTTC
TRBV7-6	TRBD2	many	TRBJ2-2	CASSLGTSNTGELFF	TGTGCCAGCAGCTTAGGGACTAGCAACACCGGGGAGCTGTTTTTT
TRBV12-3/TRBV12-4	TRBD1	many	TRBJ1-6	CASSRQGQPLHF	TGTGCCAGCAGTCGACAGGGGCAGCCCCTCCACTTT
TRBV2	TRBD1	-	TRBJ1-5	CASSARQGNQPQHF	TGTGCCAGCAGTGCCCGACAGGGAAATCAGCCCCAGCATTTT
TRBV20-1	-	few	TRBJ2-5	CSARVAPSFQETQYF	TGCAGTGCTAGAGTGGCGCCAAGCTTCCAAGAGACCCAGTACTTC
TRBV29-1	TRBD2	few	TRBJ2-5	CSAIPGRRGGWETQYF	TGCAGCGCCATACCGGGCCGGCGGGGGGGTTGGGAGACCCAGTACTTC
TRBV9	-	few	TRBJ2-7	CASSPSNRVYEQYF	TGTGCCAGCAGCCCCAGCAACAGGGTCTACGAGCAGTACTTC
TRBV4-2	-	few	TRBJ2-1	CASSQDYRVSSEQFF	TGTGCCAGCAGCCAAGATTACAGGGTTTCGTCTGAGCAGTTCTTC
TRBV28	TRBD1	few	TRBJ2-1	CASSSRTGGNEQFF	TGTGCCAGCAGTTCCAGGACAGGGGGGAATGAGCAGTTCTTC
TRBV13	-	-	TRBJ2-2	CASSPRGREGTGELFF	TGTGCCAGCAGCCCAAGGGGGCGGGAAGGAACCGGGGAGCTGTTTTTT
TRBV20-1	-	few	TRBJ2-5	CSATHPPETQYF	TGCAGTGCTACCCACCCACCAGAGACCCAGTACTTC
TRBV29-1	-	-	TRBJ2-1	CSVEVLANNEQFF	TGCAGCGTTGAAGTACTAGCCAACAATGAGCAGTTCTTC
TRBV28	TRBD2	few	TRBJ2-3	CASRNPGGRTDTQYF	TGTGCCAGCAGGAACCCGGGGGGGCGGACAGATACGCAGTATTTT
TRBV12-3/TRBV12-4	TRBD1	-	TRBJ1-4	CASSFRGANEKLFF	TGTGCCAGCAGTTTCAGGGGGGCTAATGAAAAACTGTTTTTT
TRBV4-1	-	-	TRBJ1-4	CASSQGPGRTRATNEKLFF	TGCGCCAGCAGCCAAGGACCGGGGAGGACTAGGGCAACTAATGAAAAACTGTTTTTT
TRBV12-3/TRBV12-4	TRBD1	-	TRBJ2-5	CASSLDRVREETQYF	TGTGCCAGCAGTTTGGACAGGGTGAGGGAAGAGACCCAGTACTTC
TRBV5-1	-	-	TRBJ2-5	CASSPRGVLETQYF	TGCGCCAGCAGCCCGCGAGGAGTGTTAGAGACCCAGTACTTC
TRBV29-1	-	-	TRBJ2-5	CSVEFTEAGRQETQYF	TGCAGCGTTGAGTTCACAGAGGCGGGACGCCAAGAGACCCAGTACTTC
TRBV12-3/TRBV12-4	-	many	TRBJ2-5	CASSLVQKETQYF	TGTGCCAGCAGTTTAGTCCAGAAGGAGACCCAGTACTTC
TRBV10-2	TRBD2	many	TRBJ2-1	CASRRTSGLYNEQFF	TGCGCCAGCAGACGGACTAGCGGCCTATACAATGAGCAGTTCTTC
TRBV5-1	-	-	TRBJ1-4	CASSLGSVSNEKLFF	TGCGCCAGCAGCTTGGGTTCCGTTAGTAATGAAAAACTGTTTTTT